The 5 T cell receptor beta chains listed next were all sequenced from one sample in a study of molecular identifiers for immune sequencing clone quantification. TCRdb analysed the PCR reads with MiXCR anew, one entry per CDR3 protein. Of approximately 97,000 distinct CDR3 sequences detected, around 24% appear once; the ten largest clones hold about 0.94%. Sequencing was done on a sample of naive CD8+ T cells from blood, with Jurkat cell RNA spiked in. As to subset: FACS-sorted CD8+CD4-CCR7+CD45RA+ naive T cells. These receptors all come from a human donor in good health. Some libraries in this study had Jurkat cell RNA spiked in.

This clonotype was counted many times. The gene calls are TRBV28 and TRBJ2-3; no reliable D call. CDR1 is MDHEN and CDR2 is SYDVKM in the germline V gene. This CDR3 has 18 residues. Trimming pared 3 bases from V and 0 bases from J, leaving 19 bases between. CDR3 protein: CASSLIYGGPDSTDTQYF. For the CDR3, the DNA is TGTGCCAGCAGTTTGATTTACGGTGGCCCCGATAGCACAGATACGCAGTATTTT.

This clonotype was detected many times. J is TRBJ2-7 and V is TRBV2, with D perhaps matching TRBD1 or TRBD2 (5 bases each). The CDR3 length is 15 residues. V lost 3 bases and J lost 0, with 12 bases in between. Germline CDR1 and CDR2: SNHLY and FYNNEI. This CDR3 reads CASSEVGGTSYEQYF. CDR3 nucleotides: TGTGCCAGCAGTGAGGTTGGTGGGACCTCCTACGAGCAGTACTTC.

To note about this clonotype: This sequence may be a read error, since a much larger clone differs from it by one base. The V and J genes are TRBV6-5 and TRBJ1-5; TRBD1 is a possible D gene (5 bases). CDR3 length: 15 amino acids. From germline, CDR1 is MNHEY and CDR2 SVGAGI. DNA of the CDR3: TGTGCCAGCAGTTCCCGGGACTATAGCATTCAGCCCCAGCATTTT. Translation: CASSSRDYSIQPQHF.

This clonotype was seen repeatedly, ten times or more. The chain is built from TRBV9 and TRBJ2-5; a weak D match, TRBD2 (6 bases). The CDR3 runs 14 residues. CDR1 is SGDLS and CDR2 is YYNGEE in the germline V gene. Trimming took 0 bases from V and 4 from J, leaving 10 bases between them. The CDR3 DNA follows: TGTGCCAGCAGCGTAGGACTAGGTGGAGAGACCCAGTACTTC. Its translation: CASSVGLGGETQYF.

This clonotype came up many times. This chain links TRBV19 with TRBJ2-7; 8 bases line up with TRBD1. The CDR3 extends over 12 amino acids. CDR1 is LNHDA and CDR2 is SQIVND in the germline V gene (reference sequence). V trimming: 8 bases; J trimming: 1 base; junction bases outside the gene matches: 1. The CDR3 reads CASGQGSYEQYF. The CDR3 bases are TGTGCCAGTGGACAGGGATCCTACGAGCAGTACTTC.